This TCR beta chain was found in a study of cytomegalovirus exposure and HLA in healthy donors. Study details: It was reported in a later analysis that the 120 validation repertoires used the same platform as the approximately 690 first-cohort repertoires.

Comment on this clone: Its matching antigen is unknown.

The CDR3 consists of 14 residues. Deletions cut 0 bases from V and 8 bases from J, with 9 bases between. Germline-derived CDR1 and CDR2 are SGHNT and YYREEE (reference sequence). The donors were members of the validation cohort comprising about 130 subjects, separate from the roughly 670-subject first cohort. Some clones are missing from TCRdb's copy, which holds only in-frame ones; the method was immunoSEQ multiplex PCR. Of fewer than 200,000 clones in the sample, about 90% were seen once. Study observations and caveats: Later, an analysis found that TCR clusters from the first cohort tended to co-occur in the 90 to 150 validation repertoires. The authors enumerated over 150 TCR beta chains as linked to cytomegalovirus.

The chain carries TRBV5-4 and TRBJ1-6; TRBD1 might be the D (6 bases). The receptor was isolated from a woman younger than 35 in good health and CMV-seropositive. Material: PBMCs. The CDR3 DNA is TGTGCCAGCAGCTTGGTATCAGGGGATTCACCCCTCCACTTT. This gives the protein CASSLVSGDSPLHF.